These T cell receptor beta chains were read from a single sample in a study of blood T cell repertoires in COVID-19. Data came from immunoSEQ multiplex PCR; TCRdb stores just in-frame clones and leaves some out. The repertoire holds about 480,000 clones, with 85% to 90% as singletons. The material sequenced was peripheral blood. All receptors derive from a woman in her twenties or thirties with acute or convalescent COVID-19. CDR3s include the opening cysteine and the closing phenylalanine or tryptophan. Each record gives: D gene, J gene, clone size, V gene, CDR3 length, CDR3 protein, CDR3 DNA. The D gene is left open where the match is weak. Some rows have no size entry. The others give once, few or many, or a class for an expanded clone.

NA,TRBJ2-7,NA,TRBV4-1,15,CASSQVTGSSYEQYF,TGCGCCAGCAGCCAAGTAACAGGGTCAAGCTACGAGCAGTACTTC
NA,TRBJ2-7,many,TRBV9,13,CASSVLTNGEQYF,TGTGCCAGCAGCGTACTTACTAATGGCGAGCAGTACTTC
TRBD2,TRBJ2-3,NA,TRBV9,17,CASSERTSGTSTDTQYF,TGTGCCAGCAGCGAGCGGACTAGCGGGACTAGCACAGATACGCAGTATTTT
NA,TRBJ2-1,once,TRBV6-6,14,CASLNYEGRGEQFF,TGTGCCAGCCTCAACTATGAAGGGCGCGGGGAGCAGTTCTTC
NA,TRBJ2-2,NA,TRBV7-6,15,CASSLGNSNTGELFF,TGTGCCAGCAGCTTGGGCAATTCGAACACCGGGGAGCTGTTTTTT
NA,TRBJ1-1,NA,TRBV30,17,CAWSVVGRTVRNTEAFF,TGTGCCTGGAGTGTAGTAGGTAGGACAGTCAGAAACACTGAAGCTTTCTTT
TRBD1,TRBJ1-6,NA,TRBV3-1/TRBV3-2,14,CASSQDRAPSPLHF,TGTGCCAGCAGCCAGGACAGGGCTCCCTCACCCCTCCACTTT
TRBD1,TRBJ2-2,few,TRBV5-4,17,CASSLGTGDANTGELFF,TGTGCCAGCAGCTTGGGGACAGGGGACGCGAACACCGGGGAGCTGTTTTTT
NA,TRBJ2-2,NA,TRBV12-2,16,CASQHDRGLGTGELFF,TGTGCAAGTCAGCATGACAGGGGGTTAGGCACCGGGGAGCTGTTTTTT
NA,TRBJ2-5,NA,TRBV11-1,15,CASSVGQREEETQYF,TGTGCCAGCAGCGTTGGGCAACGAGAAGAAGAGACCCAGTACTTC
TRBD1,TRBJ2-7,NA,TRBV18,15,CASSPGQGPTYEQYF,TGTGCCAGCTCACCAGGACAGGGCCCGACCTACGAGCAGTACTTC
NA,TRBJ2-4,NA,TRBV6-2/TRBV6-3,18,CASSYSTSPGLAKNIQYF,TGTGCCAGCAGTTACTCGACTAGTCCAGGGCTAGCCAAAAACATTCAGTACTTC
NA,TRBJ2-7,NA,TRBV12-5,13,CASSLELPYEQYF,TGTGCTAGCTCCCTTGAGCTCCCCTACGAGCAGTACTTC
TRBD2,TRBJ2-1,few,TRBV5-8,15,CASSDLAGAYNEQFF,TGTGCCAGCAGCGACCTAGCGGGGGCCTACAATGAGCAGTTCTTC
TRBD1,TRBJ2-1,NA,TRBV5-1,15,CASSPWTGLINEQFF,TGCGCCAGCAGCCCATGGACAGGGTTAATCAATGAGCAGTTCTTC
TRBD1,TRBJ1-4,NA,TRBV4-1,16,CASRPTIWTGNEKLFF,TGCGCCAGCAGACCCACTATTTGGACAGGGAACGAAAAACTGTTTTTT
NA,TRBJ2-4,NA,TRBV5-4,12,CASSSMGDIQYF,TGTGCCAGCAGCTCCATGGGAGACATTCAGTACTTC
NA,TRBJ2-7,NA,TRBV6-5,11,CASSSLYEQYF,TGTGCCAGCAGCTCCCTGTACGAGCAGTACTTC